This TCR beta chain was obtained from a study of T cell responses to AZD1222 COVID-19 vaccine. To note about this clone: Its antigen remains unidentified.

The CDR3 consists of 15 residues. General study results and limits: After the peak T cell response, and only then, were repertoires sampled.

The table came from immunoSEQ multiplex PCR; TCRdb's copy has only in-frame clones and leaves some out. The data hold 90,000 to 140,000 clones, with about 80% observed a single time. Sequencing used peripheral blood, obtained on day 0 of AZD1222 vaccination. The chain links TRBV21-1 to TRBJ1-1. TRBV21-1 constitutes a pseudogene. The sequence came from an adult in good health. The CDR3: CASSEDPSKRTEAFF. The DNA for the CDR3 is TGTGCCAGCAGCGAAGATCCTAGTAAGCGGACTGAAGCTTTCTTT.